A single sample gave rise to the 30 T cell receptor beta chains below, sequenced in a study of T cell repertoires in cytomegalovirus infection. One entry per CDR3 protein results from TCRdb running MiXCR on the reads. The table shows about 490,000 distinct CDR3 sequences, with about 15% occurring only once. What was sequenced was CD8+ T cells from PBMCs. The receptors originated from a human donor in good health (CMV status not recorded). Some clones in this sample may be carry-over from other donors' samples.

The chain links TRBV24-1 to TRBJ1-3; tentatively, D is TRBD1 (5 bases). The CDR3 contains 15 residues. Germline V CDR1 and CDR2: KGHDR, SFDVKD. Deletions cut 4 bases from V and 3 bases from J, with 12 bases between. The CDR3 nucleotides are TGTGCCACCAGTGACCCGGGGACCGATGGAAACACCATATATTTT. Protein: CATSDPGTDGNTIYF.

In this sample, this clonotype turned up many times. CDR3 loop: CASSSGQRVTSGANVLTF. CDR3 nucleotides: TGTGCCAGCAGCTCGGGACAGAGAGTAACCTCTGGGGCCAACGTCCTGACTTTC. The rearrangement links TRBV7-9 to TRBJ2-6; TRBD1 matches at 7 bases. In germline, CDR1 is SEHNR, CDR2 FQNEAQ (reference sequence). J was trimmed by 0 bases and V by 4 bases; bases with no gene match: 9. The CDR3 spans 18 residues.

This clonotype has a handful of counts. The chain couples TRBV14 to TRBJ2-1; 8 positions agree with TRBD1. The germline CDR1 and CDR2 sequences are SGHDN and FVKESK. V lost 4 bases, J lost 7 bases, and 12 bases stayed unmatched. The CDR3 contains 16 residues. The CDR3 loop reads CASSPRTGTLLNEQFF. CDR3 bases: TGTGCCAGCAGCCCTCGGACAGGGACGCTTTTGAATGAGCAGTTCTTC.

This clonotype was detected ten times or more. This chain links TRBV7-8 with TRBJ2-7, with D hard to call. Trimming took 5 bases from V and 7 from J, leaving 18 bases between them. This CDR3 spans 14 amino acids. The V gene's germline CDR1 is SGHVS and CDR2 FQNEAQ. Here the CDR3 reads CASSPFVGSREQYF. In nucleotides, the CDR3 is TGTGCCAGCAGCCCGTTTGTGGGATCTAGGGAGCAGTACTTC.

This clonotype was observed many times. The chain combines TRBV7-9 with TRBJ2-2; tentatively, D is TRBD2 (6 bases). The V and J ends lost 5 bases and 2 bases respectively, with 12 bases between them. Germline CDR1 reads SEHNR; CDR2 reads FQNEAQ (reference sequence). This CDR3 spans 15 amino acids. The CDR3 DNA follows: TGTGCCAGCAGCGTGGACTACTATAACACCGGGGAGCTGTTTTTT. Translation gives CASSVDYYNTGELFF.

This clonotype was seen only a few times. The rearrangement links TRBV25-1 to TRBJ2-2, with TRBD1 matching over 9 bases. The germline gives CDR1 MGHDK, CDR2 SYGVNS. J lost 1 base, V lost 7 bases, and 13 bases had no gene match. This CDR3 has 18 residues. CDR3 sequence reads: CASMGTGRLAENTGELFF. The CDR3 nucleotides read TGTGCCAGCATGGGGACAGGGAGGCTAGCGGAGAACACCGGGGAGCTGTTTTTT.

This clonotype was counted between two and nine times. V and J are TRBV5-7 and TRBJ1-5; 9 nucleotides line up with TRBD1. TRBV5-7 is classed as an ORF, of uncertain function. J lost 5 bases, V lost 8 bases, and 11 bases had no gene match. The CDR3 consists of 15 residues. As DNA, the CDR3 is TGTGCCAGGAGACCGGGACAGGGTGGCGATCAGCCCCAGCATTTT. This encodes CARRPGQGGDQPQHF.

This clonotype turned up a few times. The chain has TRBV5-4 and TRBJ2-7, with D possibly TRBD2 on 5 matching bases. The CDR3 sequence is 13 residues long. Per the germline V gene, CDR1 is SGHNT and CDR2 is YYREEE (reference sequence). Trimming pared 4 bases from V and 4 bases from J, leaving 12 bases between. Written as DNA, the CDR3 is TGTGCCAGCAGCGCCCAAGAGGGATACGAGCAGTACTTC. Translating it yields CASSAQEGYEQYF. The full variable domain, with the rest looked up from reference TRBV5-4 and TRBJ2-7, is ETGVTQSPTHLIKTRGQQVTLRCSSQSGHNTVSWYQQALGQGPQFIFQYYREEENGRGNFPPRFSGLQFPNYSSELNVNALELDDSALYLCASSAQEGYEQYFGPGTRLTVT.

This clonotype was seen at least ten times. The chain recombines TRBV7-8 with TRBJ2-1, with 7 bases that match TRBD2. V shed 7 bases and J 4 bases; nucleotides not matched to a gene: 13. The CDR3 totals 16 residues. Germline V gene sequence: CDR1 SGHVS, CDR2 FQNEAQ. DNA for the CDR3: TGTGCCAGCATCCCACCAGGGAGGGCTTTATACAATGAGCAGTTCTTC. As protein: CASIPPGRALYNEQFF.

This clonotype was seen ten or more times. J is TRBJ1-5 and V is TRBV7-9; D perhaps matches TRBD1 (6 bases). Trimming shortened V by 5 bases and J by 4 bases, and 9 bases separated the two germline ends. Germline CDR1 SEHNR, CDR2 FQNEAQ (reference sequence). This CDR3 comprises 13 residues. The CDR3 spells CASSQQGNQPQHF. The CDR3 coding sequence is TGTGCCAGCAGCCAGCAGGGGAATCAGCCCCAGCATTTT.

This clonotype was observed a few times. This chain uses TRBV2 with TRBJ1-1; D unresolved. The CDR3 runs to 14 residues. The V gene lost 3 bases and the J gene lost 0 bases, with 8 bases spanning the gap. Germline loops: CDR1 SNHLY, CDR2 FYNNEI. CDR3 in DNA: TGTGCCAGCAGTGAGCTGGCCGTGAACACTGAAGCTTTCTTT. Translating it yields CASSELAVNTEAFF.

The chain carries TRBV7-9 and TRBJ2-7, with 9 bases lining up with TRBD1. V was pared by 5 bases and J by 6 bases, with 8 bases of the junction left unmatched. The germline CDR1 and CDR2 sequences are SEHNR and FQNEAQ (reference sequence). The CDR3 has 14 amino acids. In DNA form, the CDR3 reads TGTGCCAGCAGCACCGGACAGGGGAGCCCCGAGCAGTACTTC. Encoded protein: CASSTGQGSPEQYF.

This clonotype was recorded at least ten times. The V gene is TRBV7-9, the J gene TRBJ2-1, with D maybe TRBD2 (6 bases). Trimming took 4 bases from V and 8 from J, leaving 27 bases between them. The CDR3 is made up of 18 amino acids. Germline V gives CDR1 SEHNR, CDR2 FQNEAQ (reference sequence). CDR3 region: CASSSYQGRTKGGHEQFF. CDR3 in DNA: TGTGCCAGCAGCTCATACCAGGGAAGGACCAAGGGAGGCCATGAGCAGTTCTTC.

This clonotype has more than one count but fewer than ten. The chain links TRBV20-1 to TRBJ1-1; D remains unclear. Germline V gene data show CDR1 as DFQATT and CDR2 as SNEGSKA (reference sequence). Trimming pared 7 bases from V and 1 base from J, leaving 16 bases between. This CDR3 has 14 residues. The CDR3 sequence: CSGISPRKNTEAFF. The CDR3 region has the DNA TGCAGTGGGATATCCCCCAGGAAGAACACTGAAGCTTTCTTT.

The chain recombines TRBV19 with TRBJ1-1, with D uncertain. Germline V lookup: CDR1 LNHDA, CDR2 SQIVND (reference sequence). This CDR3 is 12 amino acids long. The V gene lost 5 bases and the J gene lost 3 bases, with 7 bases spanning the gap. For the CDR3, the DNA is TGTGCCAGTAGTTTTCCCGACACTGAAGCTTTCTTT. This sequence encodes CASSFPDTEAFF.

The chain uses TRBV6-6 and TRBJ1-5; 8 bases are a match to TRBD1. Trimming cost V 8 bases and J 1 base; bases outside gene matches: 16. The length of the CDR3 is 18 residues. Germline CDR1 reads MNHNY; CDR2 reads SVGAGI (reference sequence). This CDR3 reads CASWNPTGVTVSNQPQHF. The DNA for the CDR3 is TGTGCCAGCTGGAATCCGACAGGGGTAACCGTAAGCAATCAGCCCCAGCATTTT.

The chain joins TRBV15 to TRBJ1-5, with TRBD1 matching 10 bases. Trimming cost V 3 bases and J 0 bases; bases outside gene matches: 8. The germline CDR1 and CDR2 sequences are LNHNV and YYDKDF (reference sequence). The CDR3 has 18 amino acids. The CDR3 is CATSSRDRGGGSNQPQHF. The CDR3, as DNA: TGTGCCACCAGCAGCCGGGACAGGGGAGGGGGTAGCAATCAGCCCCAGCATTTT.

This clonotype was observed at least ten times. V gene TRBV25-1 combines with J gene TRBJ2-7; D not resolved. CDR1 is MGHDK, CDR2 SYGVNS, per germline. The CDR3 contains 12 residues. Trimming pared 3 bases from V and 6 bases from J, leaving 9 bases between. The CDR3 loop is CASSEGWGEQYF. The CDR3 nucleotides read TGTGCCAGCAGTGAGGGTTGGGGCGAGCAGTACTTC.

There are a few counts of this clonotype. This chain's CDR3 is CSFPQGAVGNEQFF. In DNA, the CDR3 is TGCAGCTTCCCACAGGGGGCGGTAGGCAATGAGCAGTTCTTC. The chain carries TRBV29-1 and TRBJ2-1; TRBD1 aligns across 9 bases. The CDR3 has 14 amino acids. The germline CDR1 and CDR2 sequences are SQVTM and ANQGSEA. V shed 8 bases and J 6 bases; nucleotides not matched to a gene: 11.

This clonotype came up a few times. The chain uses TRBV13 and TRBJ2-6, with D unresolved. The CDR3 spans 15 residues. Germline V gives CDR1 PRHDT, CDR2 FYEKMQ (reference sequence). V was clipped by 7 bases and J by 0 bases, with 10 bases between them. The CDR3 is CASTPMGSGANVLTF. CDR3 coding DNA: TGTGCCAGCACCCCCATGGGCTCTGGGGCCAACGTCCTGACTTTC.

This clonotype was detected a few times. This chain joins TRBV29-1 and TRBJ2-7, with TRBD1 matching over 8 bases. Per the germline V gene, CDR1 is SQVTM and CDR2 is ANQGSEA. CDR3 length equals 12 residues. The trim removed 5 bases at V and 6 bases at J, leaving 6 bases unmatched. Written as DNA, the CDR3 is TGCAGCGTTACTAACAGGGGGGTCGAGCAGTACTTC. It translates to CSVTNRGVEQYF.

This clonotype was detected a few times. The chain recombines TRBV27 with TRBJ1-1; D uncertain. V lost 4 bases and J 0 bases, leaving 9 bases between the germline ends. The germline gives CDR1 MNHEY, CDR2 SMNVEV (reference sequence). The CDR3 is 14 amino acids. The CDR3 coding sequence is TGTGCCAGCAGTTCAGGTTTTATGAACACTGAAGCTTTCTTT. This translates into CASSSGFMNTEAFF.

This clonotype was recorded at least ten times. The chain uses TRBV10-3 and TRBJ1-3; no clear D gene. CDR3 size: 14 residues. V lost 6 bases and J lost 0, with 9 bases in between. Germline CDR1 ENHRY, CDR2 SYGVKD. The CDR3 DNA reads as TGTGCCATCAGCGACCGGAGCTCTGGAAACACCATATATTTT. Protein product: CAISDRSSGNTIYF.

This clonotype was seen many times. This chain links TRBV7-2 with TRBJ2-1, with TRBD2 identical over 7 bases. The CDR3 totals 16 residues. Germline V CDR1 and CDR2: SGHTA, FQGNSA. With V trimmed by 5 bases and J by 0 bases, 7 bases remained unmatched. This CDR3 is CASSPGGSYSYNEQFF. The CDR3 DNA reads TGTGCCAGCAGCCCCGGGGGGAGTTACTCCTACAATGAGCAGTTCTTC.

This clonotype was counted at least ten times. This rearrangement joins TRBV7-8 to TRBJ2-1; 9 bases fit TRBD2. Germline CDR1 SGHVS, CDR2 FQNEAQ. CDR3 size: 16 residues. V shed 1 base, J shed 6 bases, and the junction held 7 bases outside the gene matches. The CDR3 here is CASSLEASGTVNEQFF. The CDR3 nucleotides are TGTGCCAGCAGCTTAGAAGCTAGCGGGACGGTCAATGAGCAGTTCTTC.

This clonotype was picked up many times. The gene calls are TRBV7-2 and TRBJ1-5; D is uncertain. V lost 0 bases and J lost 7, with 13 bases in between. The CDR3 has 15 residues. Germline loops: CDR1 SGHTA, CDR2 FQGNSA. CDR3 in amino acids: CASSLARSRLQPQHF. CDR3 DNA: TGTGCCAGCAGCTTAGCCCGATCGAGGTTGCAGCCCCAGCATTTT.

The rearrangement links TRBV27 to TRBJ2-7; D possibly corresponds to TRBD1 (5 bases). There are 15 residues in the CDR3. V gave up 0 bases and J gave up 3 bases, with 12 bases separating them. From germline, CDR1 is MNHEY and CDR2 SMNVEV (reference sequence). CDR3 nucleotides: TGTGCCAGCAGTTTATCGGAGCTAGGGGTCTACGAGCAGTACTTC. As protein: CASSLSELGVYEQYF.

This clonotype was detected a few times. The V call is TRBV11-2, the J call TRBJ1-4; D not certain. This CDR3 has 13 residues. The ends were cut back, 5 bases at V and 5 bases at J, with 9 bases in the middle. CDR1 and CDR2 (germline): SGHAT, FQNNGV. The CDR3 DNA is TGTGCCAGCAGCCCCGGGAAAAATGAAAAACTGTTTTTT. Translation gives CASSPGKNEKLFF.

CDR3 bases: TGTGCCAGCAGCCAAGATAGTAGGGCACAAGAGACCCAGTACTTC. Its protein product is CASSQDSRAQETQYF. The chain recombines TRBV4-2 with TRBJ2-5; D not certain. Trimming took off 0 bases at V and 2 bases at J, with 10 bases between the two ends. This CDR3 contains 15 residues. CDR1 and CDR2 from the germline V gene are LGHNA and YNFKEQ.

V and J are TRBV5-1 and TRBJ2-7; the D gene is possibly TRBD1 (6 bases). V lost 4 bases and J lost 5, with 16 bases in between. The CDR3 extends over 14 amino acids. CDR1 SGHRS and CDR2 YFSETQ come from the germline V gene. This chain's CDR3 is CASSVGTGFHEQYF. The CDR3 DNA is TGCGCCAGCAGCGTCGGAACAGGGTTTCACGAGCAGTACTTC.